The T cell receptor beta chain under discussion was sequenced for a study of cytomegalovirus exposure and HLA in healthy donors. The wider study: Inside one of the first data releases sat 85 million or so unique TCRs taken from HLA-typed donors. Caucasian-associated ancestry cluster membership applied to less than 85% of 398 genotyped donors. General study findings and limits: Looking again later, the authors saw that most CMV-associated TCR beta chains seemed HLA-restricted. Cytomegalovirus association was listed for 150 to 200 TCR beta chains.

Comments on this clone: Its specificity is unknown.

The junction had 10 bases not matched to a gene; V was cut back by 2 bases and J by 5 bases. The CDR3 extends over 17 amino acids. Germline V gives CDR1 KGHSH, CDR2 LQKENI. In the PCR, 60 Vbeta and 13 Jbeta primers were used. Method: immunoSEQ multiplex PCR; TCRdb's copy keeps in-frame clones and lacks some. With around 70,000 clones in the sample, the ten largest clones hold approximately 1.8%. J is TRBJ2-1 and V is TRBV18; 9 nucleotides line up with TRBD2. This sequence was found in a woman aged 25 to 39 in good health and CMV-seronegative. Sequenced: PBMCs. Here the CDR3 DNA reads TGTGCCAGCTCACCAAGAGGAGCGGGGGGACCAGACAATGAGCAGTTCTTC. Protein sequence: CASSPRGAGGPDNEQFF.